Below are 20 T cell receptor beta chains sequenced from a single sample in a study of tumor-infiltrating lymphocytes in primary liver carcinoma. Starting material of roughly 550 ng total RNA yielded TCR beta cDNA via a constant-region primer. Three-round nested multiplex PCR performed with slightly modified ARM-PCR produced the TCR beta libraries. A C-beta reverse primer was combined with TRBV1-TRBV30 forward primers in the first two PCR rounds, and each round had roughly 11 cycles. Each CDR3 protein gets one entry after TCRdb re-called the multiplex PCR reads with MiXCR. The table lists 300,000 to 350,000 distinct CDR3 sequences, roughly three fifths of them singletons. Researchers drew blood RNA from unsorted whole blood and extracted germline DNA as well. Sequences were obtained from peripheral blood. Receptor source: a woman in her twenties or thirties with primary liver carcinoma and hepatitis B virus infection.

On this clonotype: This may come from a read error, since a much larger clone is one base off. The chain carries TRBV29-1 and TRBJ2-7; 12 bases are a match to TRBD2. Per the germline V gene, CDR1 is SQVTM and CDR2 is ANQGSEA. This CDR3 has 13 amino acids. The CDR3 nucleotides are TGCAGCGTTGGACTAGCGGGAGTCTACGAGCAGTGCTTC. This sequence encodes CSVGLAGVYEQCF.

About this clonotype itself: This may arise from a read error, as a much more abundant clone is one base away. The chain recombines TRBV12-3 or TRBV12-4 with TRBJ1-5; a weak D match, TRBD1 (6 bases). The V and J ends lost 7 bases and 5 bases respectively, with 18 bases between them. The CDR3 is 15 amino acids. The CDR3 loop is CASTLPGDLYQPQHF. CDR3 sequence (DNA): TGTGCCAGCACCCTGCCAGGGGACCTTTATCAGCCCCAGCATTTT.

About this clonotype: This may stem from a read error, because a much larger clone lies one nucleotide away. This chain joins TRBV12-3 or TRBV12-4 and TRBJ1-5; TRBD1 might be the D (6 bases). CDR3 length: 15 amino acids. V lost 3 bases and J 5 bases, leaving 14 bases between the germline ends. For the CDR3, the DNA is TGTGCCAGCAGTTTCGCGGGACATGGTGATCAGCCCCAGCATTTT. This codes for CASSFAGHGDQPQHF.

This clonotype occurred many times. The gene calls are TRBV10-3 and TRBJ2-7; D possibly corresponds to TRBD2 (6 bases). CDR3 length equals 13 residues. Trimming cost V 10 bases and J 6 bases, with 19 bases left between them. Germline V gene lookup returns CDR1 ENHRY and CDR2 SYGVKD. This chain's CDR3 is CASKLPTGAEQYF. CDR3 in DNA: TGTGCCAGCAAGTTACCCACGGGAGCCGAGCAGTACTTC.

The chain has TRBV5-5 and TRBJ2-7; a possible D gene is TRBD2 (5 bases). The CDR3 is 15 amino acids. V lost 1 base to trimming and J lost 6 bases, with 17 bases between them. Germline V gives CDR1 SGHKS, CDR2 YYEKEE (reference sequence). The CDR3 DNA follows: TGTGCCAGCAGCTTGCGGGCTGACTACACCTTCGAGCAGTACTTC. It is translated as CASSLRADYTFEQYF.

This clonotype occurred many times. This clone may be a read error of a much larger clone one base away. This chain uses TRBV11-2 with TRBJ2-3; 8 nucleotides align to TRBD2. V lost 5 bases and J lost 6; bases outside the gene matches: 13. The CDR3 has 16 amino acids. From germline, CDR1 is SGHAT and CDR2 FQNNGV. CDR3: CASSILKAGAGDTQYF. The CDR3 bases are TGTGCCAGCAGCATCCTCAAAGCGGGAGCGGGGGATACGCAGTATTTT. Full variable domain (remainder filled in from reference TRBV11-2 and TRBJ2-3): EAGVAQSPRYKIIEKRQSVAFWCNPISGHATLYWYQQILGQGPKLLIQFQNNGVVDDSQLPKDRFSAERLKGVDSTLKIQPAKLEDSAVYLCASSILKAGAGDTQYFGPGTRLTVL.

This clonotype was observed many times. This rearrangement joins TRBV12-3 or TRBV12-4 to TRBJ2-2; 9 positions agree with TRBD1. The CDR3 spans 15 residues. V trimming: 8 bases; J trimming: 6 bases; junction bases outside the gene matches: 10. The CDR3 region has the DNA TGTGCCAGCGTCCGGGACAGGGTATTGTCCGGGGAGCTGTTTTTT. This codes for CASVRDRVLSGELFF.

Concerning this clonotype itself: A much larger clone lies one base from this, so it may be a read error. V gene TRBV29-1 combines with J gene TRBJ2-7; D assignment may be TRBD1 or TRBD2 (5 bases each). Trimming left V 4 bases short and J 2 bases short, with 15 bases between. CDR1 is SQVTM, CDR2 ANQGSEA, per germline. CDR3 length: 14 residues. CDR3 in amino acids: CSVVSKRGAYEQYF. The CDR3 DNA is TGCAGCGTTGTGTCTAAACGGGGCGCCTACGAGCAGTACTTC.

A remark on this clonotype: It may be a read error: a sequence one base away is much more abundant. The chain has TRBV14 and TRBJ2-3; D is undetermined. The CDR3 length is 14 residues. Germline V CDR1 and CDR2: SGHDN, FVKESK. The CDR3 here is CASSLPLVTDTQCF. CDR3 DNA: TGTGCCAGCAGCCTTCCGCTGGTCACAGATACGCAGTGTTTT.

As to this clonotype: A clone one base away is much larger, so this may be a read error. The chain couples TRBV5-4 to TRBJ2-1; maybe TRBD2 (6 bases). The CDR3 is 15 residues long. Germline V CDR1 and CDR2: SGHNT, YYREEE (reference sequence). The CDR3 DNA sequence: TGTGCCAGCGGCTTGGAACTTACCGCGCGGGGTGAGCAGTTCTTC. Translating gives CASGLELTARGEQFF. The variable domain in full, with the rest retrieved from reference TRBV5-4 and TRBJ2-1, is ETGVTQSPTHLIKTRGQQVTLRCSSQSGHNTVSWYQQALGQGPQFIFQYYREEENGRGNFPPRFSGLQFPNYSSELNVNALELDDSALYLCASGLELTARGEQFFGPGTRLTVL.

In nucleotides, the CDR3 is TGTGCCAGCAGTACCGTGGGGGTTGAGCAGTTCTTC. It yields the protein CASSTVGVEQFF. The genes are TRBV28 and TRBJ2-1; D may be TRBD1 or TRBD2 (5 bases each). The CDR3 has 12 residues. From germline, CDR1 is MDHEN and CDR2 SYDVKM. The V and J ends lost 5 bases and 9 bases respectively, with 11 bases between them. The whole variable domain, filled in from reference TRBV28 and TRBJ2-1, reads DVKVTQSSRYLVKRTGEKVFLECVQDMDHENMFWYRQDPGLGLRLIYFSYDVKMKEKGDIPEGYSVSREKKERFSLILESASTNQTSMYLCASSTVGVEQFFGPGTRLTVL.

This clonotype was observed a handful of times. The V call is TRBV6-1, the J call TRBJ1-1, with D unresolved. Germline lookup yields CDR1 MNHNS and CDR2 SASEGT. V lost 1 base to trimming and J lost 3 bases, with 12 bases between them. The CDR3 contains 15 residues. The CDR3 reads CASSEEADEYTEAFF. In DNA, the CDR3 is TGTGCCAGCAGTGAAGAGGCCGACGAGTACACTGAAGCTTTCTTT.

The rearrangement joins TRBV10-3 to TRBJ2-7; 7 bases match TRBD1. In germline, CDR1 is ENHRY, CDR2 SYGVKD. V dropped 8 bases and J dropped 0; count of bases not matched to a gene: 10. This CDR3 has 15 amino acids. The CDR3 sequence: CAIGTAKTDSYEQYF. The DNA for the CDR3 is TGTGCCATCGGGACAGCTAAAACTGACTCCTACGAGCAGTACTTC.

On this clonotype itself: The junction shows a germline mismatch at one end, possibly a read error. This sequence joins TRBV11-3 and TRBJ2-1; D tentatively fits TRBD1 or TRBD2 (5 bases each). The CDR3 covers 14 residues. The germline V gene encodes CDR1 SGHNT and CDR2 YENEEA. In DNA, the CDR3 is TGTACCAGCGGACCCGGGACGGGGTACAATGAGCAGTTCTTC. Its protein product is CTSGPGTGYNEQFF.

The genes are TRBV7-9 and TRBJ2-1; 11 bases are a match to TRBD2. CDR3 length equals 16 residues. Looked up from germline, CDR1 is SEHNR and CDR2 is FQNEAQ (reference sequence). J gave up 9 bases and V 6 bases, and 13 bases lay outside the gene matches. The CDR3 DNA reads as TGTGCCAGCAGGAGTTTAGCGGGAGGGCCCAACATTGAGCAGTTCTTC. The encoded protein is CASRSLAGGPNIEQFF.

Details on this clonotype: A read error may account for a junction end that differs from germline. The V gene is TRBV11-3, the J gene TRBJ1-1; D possibly corresponds to TRBD1 (5 bases). There are 15 residues in the CDR3. CDR1 is SGHNT and CDR2 is YENEEA in the germline V gene. CDR3 in amino acids: CANSSSGRGNSEAFF. The DNA of the CDR3 is TGTGCCAACAGCTCATCTGGACGGGGGAACAGTGAAGCTTTCTTT. The whole variable domain, filled in from reference TRBV11-3 and TRBJ1-1, reads EAGVVQSPRYKIIEKKQPVAFWCNPISGHNTLYWYLQNLGQGPELLIRYENEEAVDDSQLPKDRFSAERLKGVDSTLKIQPAELGDSAVYLCANSSSGRGNSEAFFGQGTRLTVV.

This clonotype has just a few counts. V and J are TRBV12-3 or TRBV12-4 and TRBJ1-2, with 9 bases aligning to TRBD1. With V trimmed by 3 bases and J by 8 bases, 10 bases remained unmatched. The CDR3 runs to 15 residues. The CDR3, as DNA: TGTGCCAGCAGTTTCTCCGGACAGGGGAGTTACGGCTACACCTTC. Amino acids: CASSFSGQGSYGYTF.

Only one count was recorded for this clonotype. A much larger clone sits a single nucleotide away, making a read error possible. The rearrangement links TRBV6-5 to TRBJ2-7; D might be TRBD1 or TRBD2, each matching 5 bases. Germline CDR1 and CDR2: MNHEY and SVGAGI. This CDR3 is built from 15 residues. For the CDR3, the DNA is TGTGCCCGCAGTGACCGGGACCAAAACTCCTACGAGCAGTACTTC. Protein sequence: CARSDRDQNSYEQYF.

This clonotype showed up many times. The chain couples TRBV12-3 or TRBV12-4 to TRBJ2-1, with 7 bases aligning to TRBD1. The CDR3 contains 15 residues. After removal of 8 bases from V and 3 bases from J, the junction contained 10 bases not matched to a gene. CDR3 residues: CASGPTGDIYNEQFF. CDR3 nucleotide sequence: TGTGCCAGCGGGCCAACAGGGGACATCTACAATGAGCAGTTCTTC.

The chain is built from TRBV12-3 or TRBV12-4 and TRBJ2-3; 7 bases fit TRBD1. The ends lost 5 bases at V and 3 bases at J; junction bases unmatched: 11. CDR3 length equals 16 residues. This CDR3 reads CASSQDHDRVTDTQYF. CDR3 DNA sequence: TGTGCCAGCAGTCAAGATCATGACAGGGTTACAGATACGCAGTATTTT.